The rows below give T cell receptor beta chains drawn from one sample of a study of cytomegalovirus exposure and HLA in healthy donors. Assay: immunoSEQ multiplex PCR; the TCRdb copy retains only in-frame clones and omits some. The repertoire holds some 150,000 clones, with roughly two thirds as singletons. The sample consisted of PBMCs. These receptors were collected from a human donor in good health. Both conserved end residues are part of each CDR3. D genes are given only for firm matches. Size is omitted from some rows. Given values are once, few, many or a class for expanded clones.

>TRBV5-5|TRBJ2-7|NA|NA
TGTGCCAGCAGCTTCGGGGTTCGGGAGCAGTACTTC
CASSFGVREQYF
>TRBV5-4|TRBJ1-1|NA|NA
TGTGCCAGCAGACCAAGACAGGTAATGAACACTGAAGCTTTCTTT
CASRPRQVMNTEAFF
>TRBV7-3|TRBJ2-6|NA|NA
TGTGCCAGCAGCGAACAACCCTCTGGGGCCAACGTCCTGACTTTC
CASSEQPSGANVLTF
>TRBV27|TRBJ1-5|NA|TRBD1
TGTGCCAGCAGACCGGGACAGGGCTTTAGTAGCAATCAGCCCCAGCATTTT
CASRPGQGFSSNQPQHF
>TRBV5-1|TRBJ2-1|NA|TRBD1
TGCGCCAGCAGCCCGGGACAGATATACAATGAGCAGTTCTTC
CASSPGQIYNEQFF
>TRBV12-5|TRBJ2-3|once|TRBD1
TGTGCTAGTGGTTTGGGACAGGGGGACACAGATACGCAGTATTTT
CASGLGQGDTDTQYF
>TRBV6-1|TRBJ1-2|NA|NA
TGTGCCAGCAGTGAAGTGAGTGGAGCCTATGGCTACACCTTC
CASSEVSGAYGYTF
>TRBV11-2|TRBJ2-5|NA|TRBD2
TGTGCCAGCAGCCCGCGGGGGAGCCCGGAGACCCAGTACTTC
CASSPRGSPETQYF
>TRBV11-3|TRBJ2-2|NA|NA
TGTGCCAGCAGTCCTAACGGGTACGACACCGGGGAGCTGTTTTTT
CASSPNGYDTGELFF
>TRBV9|TRBJ1-1|NA|NA
TGTGCCAGCAGCGTCTCCAGAGACGGAGACACTGAAGCTTTCTTT
CASSVSRDGDTEAFF
>TRBV5-4|TRBJ2-2|NA|TRBD1
TGTGCCAGCAGCTTGCGGACAGGATACACCGGGGAGCTGTTTTTT
CASSLRTGYTGELFF
>TRBV2|TRBJ2-5|NA|TRBD1
TGTGCCAGCAACGGGGACAGGGCAGGAGAGACCCAGTACTTC
CASNGDRAGETQYF
>TRBV5-1|TRBJ2-2|few|NA
TGCGCCAGCAGCCCAGGACTGAACACCGGGGAGCTGTTTTTT
CASSPGLNTGELFF
>TRBV30|TRBJ2-1|few|NA
TGTGCCTGGAGAGTAAGGAGGGCCTTCGATGAGCAGTTCTTC
CAWRVRRAFDEQFF
>TRBV11-3|TRBJ2-3|NA|TRBD2
TGTGCCAGCAGCTTCGGGACTAGTCGCACAGATACGCAGTATTTT
CASSFGTSRTDTQYF
>TRBV7-6|TRBJ1-1|few|NA
TGTGCCAGCAGCTTAGTGGAGCCAGGGGTGAACACTGAAGCTTTCTTT
CASSLVEPGVNTEAFF
>TRBV19|TRBJ2-7|NA|TRBD2
TGTGCCAGTAGTGTGACTAGCGGGAGCTACGAGCAGTACTTC
CASSVTSGSYEQYF
>TRBV5-8|TRBJ2-5|NA|TRBD2
TGTGCCAGCACGCTTGGGACCGGGACTAGCTTTCAGGAGACCCAGTACTTC
CASTLGTGTSFQETQYF
>TRBV9|TRBJ2-2|NA|TRBD1
TGTGCCAGCAGCTCCAAGACAGGGGCCACCGGGGAGCTGTTTTTT
CASSSKTGATGELFF
>TRBV4-1|TRBJ2-7|NA|NA
TGCGCCAGCAGCCTCCGGGGTGAGGCCTACGAGCAGTACTTC
CASSLRGEAYEQYF
>TRBV7-6|TRBJ2-3|once|NA
TGTGCCAGCAGCCCCGGCACAGATACGCAGTATTTT
CASSPGTDTQYF
>TRBV7-8|TRBJ2-3|few|NA
TGTGCCAGCAGCTTAAATGCAGTAGCGTCAGATACGCAGTATTTT
CASSLNAVASDTQYF
>TRBV19|TRBJ1-5|once|NA
TGTGCCAGTAGTACTGGACAAGCACCCTATAGCAATCAGCCCCAGCATTTT
CASSTGQAPYSNQPQHF
>TRBV6-6|TRBJ2-7|NA|TRBD1
TGTGCCAGCAGTTACGGGGACAGGCGTGATTACGAGCAGTACTTC
CASSYGDRRDYEQYF
>TRBV30|TRBJ2-1|NA|TRBD2
TGTGCCTGGAGCCTCGGGGGACTAGCCTCCTACAATGAGCAGTTCTTC
CAWSLGGLASYNEQFF
>TRBV28|TRBJ2-2|NA|TRBD2
TGTGCCAGCAGTTTCGGCGGGGGGCCGGGCACCGGGGAGCTGTTTTTT
CASSFGGGPGTGELFF
>TRBV5-1|TRBJ1-1|NA|NA
TGCGCCAGCAGCTTGGTCGGGTTTGAAGCTTTCTTT
CASSLVGFEAFF
>TRBV10-1|TRBJ2-7|once|TRBD2
TGCGCCAGCAGCGCTGGACTAGCGGGAGGTGAGCAGTACTTC
CASSAGLAGGEQYF
>TRBV30|TRBJ2-1|NA|NA
TGTGCCTGGAGAAACAGGGAGAATGAGCAGTTCTTC
CAWRNRENEQFF
>TRBV4-1|TRBJ2-1|NA|TRBD1
TGCGCCAGCAGCCCATCACAGGGGTCCGGCAATGAGCAGTTCTTC
CASSPSQGSGNEQFF
>TRBV6-5|TRBJ1-4|NA|TRBD1
TGTGCCAGCAGTTATCGGACAGGGGGCACTAATGAAAAACTGTTTTTT
CASSYRTGGTNEKLFF
>TRBV4-1|TRBJ2-7|few|TRBD1
TGCGCCAGCAGCCAGGGGGGACAGGGGGCGGTCGAGCAGTACTTC
CASSQGGQGAVEQYF
>TRBV5-6|TRBJ1-2|NA|NA
TGTGCCAGCAGCTTGGGGGGACAAGTCTATGGCTACACCTTC
CASSLGGQVYGYTF
>TRBV6-6|TRBJ2-7|few|TRBD1
TGTGCCACCGTCCCGGCCGGGACAGGGACCTACGAGCAGTACTTC
CATVPAGTGTYEQYF
>TRBV14|TRBJ1-6|NA|NA
TGTGCCAGCAGACTACGGGGGGCCGATTCACCCCTCCACTTT
CASRLRGADSPLHF
>TRBV25-1|TRBJ1-3|NA|TRBD1
TGTGCCAGCCAGGGGGTCGGAAACACCATATATTTT
CASQGVGNTIYF
>TRBV6-6|TRBJ1-5|few|TRBD1
TGTGCCAGCAGTTACCCTACAGGGGATCAGCCCCAGCATTTT
CASSYPTGDQPQHF
>TRBV11-2|TRBJ1-3|NA|NA
TGTGCCAGCAGCTCTTTCTCTGGAAACACCATATATTTT
CASSSFSGNTIYF
>TRBV29-1|TRBJ1-4|NA|NA
TGCAGCGTTGGGGGGGACCCGGGGGAAAAACTGTTTTTT
CSVGGDPGEKLFF
>TRBV6-6|TRBJ2-1|once|TRBD2
TGTGCCAGCAGACAGGGACTAGCCCGGTCCGATGAGCAGTTCTTC
CASRQGLARSDEQFF
>TRBV10-3|TRBJ2-7|NA|TRBD1
TGTGCCATCAGTGAGTCGGGCGGACAGGGGAACTACGAGCAGTACTTC
CAISESGGQGNYEQYF
>TRBV13|TRBJ2-1|NA|TRBD2
TGTGCCAGCAGCATTAGCGGGAGGGCTGCTGAGCAGTTCTTC
CASSISGRAAEQFF
>TRBV18|TRBJ2-7|NA|NA
TGTGCCAGCTCCCGCGGGACAGACTACGAGCAGTACTTC
CASSRGTDYEQYF
>TRBV5-1|TRBJ1-5|NA|TRBD1
TGCGCCAGCAGCTTGGGGACAGGGGGCAATCAGCCCCAGCATTTT
CASSLGTGGNQPQHF
>TRBV6-4|TRBJ2-2|NA|NA
TGTGCCAGCAGTGACGGGGAGTCAGAGGAGCTGTTTTTT
CASSDGESEELFF
>TRBV5-5|TRBJ1-4|once|NA
TGTGCCAGCAGCTTGGGACAGAATAATGAAAAACTGTTTTTT
CASSLGQNNEKLFF
>TRBV7-9|TRBJ2-7|NA|TRBD2
TGTGCCAGCAGCCCGGGACTAGCGGGATACGAGCAGTACTTC
CASSPGLAGYEQYF